Listed below are T cell receptor beta chains from one sample, sequenced in a study of OX40 agonist ivuxolimab in advanced cancers. This table comes from immunoSEQ multiplex PCR, and its TCRdb copy is limited to in-frame clones, with some not included. In the table there are under 90,000 clones, approximately 95% of which are singletons. Sequencing used CD4+ or CD8+ T cells sorted from blood, obtained in a trial of the OX40 agonist ivuxolimab. The receptors originated from an adult with an advanced solid tumor such as melanoma, head and neck, liver or kidney cancer. Both conserved end residues are part of each CDR3. The D gene is left open where the match is weak. Size values are once, few and many counts, or a class for expanded clones, and some rows have none.

>.|TRBV5-1|TRBD2|TRBJ2-7
CASSWGLAGGDPYEQYF
TGCGCCAGCAGCTGGGGACTAGCGGGAGGAGACCCCTACGAGCAGTACTTC
>.|TRBV19|TRBD2|TRBJ2-7
CAPERAGGTSYEQYF
TGTGCCCCCGAACGGGCGGGAGGAACTTCCTACGAGCAGTACTTC
>.|TRBV5-8|TRBD1|TRBJ2-7
CASSHRQGAGYEQYF
TGTGCCAGCAGCCATAGACAGGGGGCGGGCTACGAGCAGTACTTC
>once|TRBV27|.|TRBJ1-1
CASSLGRSTEAFF
TGTGCCAGCAGTTTGGGCAGGAGTACTGAAGCTTTCTTT
>.|TRBV19|.|TRBJ2-7
CASSNLGEQYF
TGTGCCAGTAGTAATTTGGGTGAGCAGTACTTC
>.|TRBV30|.|TRBJ2-1
CAWSGAYSTSPNEQFF
TGTGCCTGGAGTGGGGCCTACTCTACATCCCCCAATGAGCAGTTCTTC
>.|TRBV10-3|TRBD1|TRBJ1-2
CAISEGSGTGYGYTF
TGTGCCATCAGTGAGGGCTCTGGGACAGGGTATGGCTACACCTTC
>.|TRBV7-2|TRBD1|TRBJ1-5
CASSSDRGHQPQHF
TGTGCCAGCAGCTCGGACAGGGGGCATCAGCCCCAGCATTTT
>.|TRBV28|TRBD1|TRBJ1-4
CASSYHSGTANEKLFF
TGTGCCAGCAGTTACCACTCCGGGACAGCAAATGAAAAACTGTTTTTT
>.|TRBV28|.|TRBJ1-2
CASTTHGEEDGYTF
TGTGCCAGCACAACTCACGGGGAGGAGGACGGCTACACCTTC
>.|TRBV6-5|TRBD2|TRBJ2-1
CASSYGLAGGPNEQFF
TGTGCCAGCAGTTACGGACTAGCGGGGGGGCCGAATGAGCAGTTCTTC
>.|TRBV5-4|.|TRBJ1-1
CASTQGTTFTEAFF
TGTGCCAGCACTCAAGGGACCACTTTCACTGAAGCTTTCTTT
>.|TRBV18|.|TRBJ2-3
CASSSAGSSTDTQYF
TGTGCCAGCTCATCGGCAGGGTCTAGCACAGATACGCAGTATTTT
>.|TRBV4-3|.|TRBJ2-2
CASSQVNSGKNTGELFF
TGCGCCAGCAGCCAAGTTAATAGCGGAAAAAACACCGGGGAGCTGTTTTTT
>once|TRBV5-4|TRBD2|TRBJ2-1
CASSLGGSAGGPYNEQFF
TGTGCCAGCAGCTTGGGAGGATCGGCGGGGGGGCCCTACAATGAGCAGTTCTTC
>.|TRBV5-1|.|TRBJ2-7
CASSSGSSYEQYF
TGCGCCAGCAGTTCGGGATCCTCTTACGAGCAGTACTTC
>.|TRBV4-2|.|TRBJ1-1
CASSQGVQRLYEAFF
TGTGCCAGCAGCCAGGGAGTACAGAGGTTATATGAAGCTTTCTTT
>.|TRBV11-2|TRBD1|TRBJ2-7
CASSTGQVSSYEQYF
TGTGCCAGCAGCACTGGACAGGTGAGCTCCTACGAGCAGTACTTC
>.|TRBV29-1|.|TRBJ2-3
CSVGGRDSTDTQYF
TGCAGCGTTGGAGGCAGGGACAGCACAGATACGCAGTATTTT
>few|TRBV7-2|TRBD1|TRBJ2-7
CASRSGTGYEQYF
TGTGCCAGCAGATCCGGGACAGGGTACGAGCAGTACTTC
>.|TRBV7-2|.|TRBJ1-1
CASSQQVRTEAFF
TGTGCCAGCAGCCAACAGGTTCGTACTGAAGCTTTCTTT
>.|TRBV30|.|TRBJ1-1
CAWSVRSRPRAEAFF
TGTGCCTGGAGTGTACGGTCGCGCCCAAGGGCTGAAGCTTTCTTT
>few|TRBV2|.|TRBJ1-1
CASRAIENTEAFF
TGTGCCAGCCGGGCCATAGAGAACACTGAAGCTTTCTTT
>.|TRBV4-3|.|TRBJ2-6
CASSQAPSLSSGANVLTF
TGCGCCAGCAGCCAAGCGCCAAGTCTGAGCTCTGGGGCCAACGTCCTGACTTTC
>.|TRBV7-9|.|TRBJ2-7
CASSLGELTISYEQYF
TGTGCCAGCAGCTTAGGGGAATTGACCATCTCCTACGAGCAGTACTTC
>.|TRBV5-5|.|TRBJ2-2
CASSLQNTGELFF
TGTGCCAGCAGCCTGCAGAACACCGGGGAGCTGTTTTTT
>.|TRBV18|.|TRBJ2-2
CASSRQTGELFF
TGTGCCAGCTCACGGCAGACCGGGGAGCTGTTTTTT
>.|TRBV19|.|TRBJ1-6
CASSMRMSAAPSPLHF
TGTGCCAGTAGTATGAGGATGTCGGCAGCTCCCTCACCCCTCCACTTT